This T cell receptor beta chain was sequenced for a study of blood T cell repertoires in COVID-19. Study at large: There were acute and convalescent COVID-19 samples, and they came from the United States, Italy and Spain.

Germline CDR1 is SGHTA and CDR2 is FQGNSA. V gave up 2 bases and J gave up 0 bases, with 13 bases separating them. The CDR3 spans 16 residues. Per the original data handling: It was from reference gene primer amplification that nucleated cell counts were estimated. The method was immunoSEQ multiplex PCR; TCRdb's version includes in-frame clones alone and lacks a portion of them. The V and J calls and clone size were taken over from that table, and D and trimming were inferred from the DNA. The data show some 71,000 clones, more than 65% seen once. V and J are TRBV7-2 and TRBJ1-1; D gene unclear. This receptor was identified in a woman aged 70-85 years with acute or convalescent COVID-19. Sequenced sample: peripheral blood. CDR3 in DNA: TGTGCCAGCAGCTTACTTCTAAACAGCCTGAACACTGAAGCTTTCTTT. Encoded protein: CASSLLLNSLNTEAFF. The whole variable domain, filled in from reference TRBV7-2 and TRBJ1-1, reads GAGVSQSPSNKVTEKGKDVELRCDPISGHTALYWYRQSLGQGLEFLIYFQGNSAPDKSGLPSDRFSAERTGGSVSTLTIQRTQQEDSAVYLCASSLLLNSLNTEAFFGQGTRLTVV.